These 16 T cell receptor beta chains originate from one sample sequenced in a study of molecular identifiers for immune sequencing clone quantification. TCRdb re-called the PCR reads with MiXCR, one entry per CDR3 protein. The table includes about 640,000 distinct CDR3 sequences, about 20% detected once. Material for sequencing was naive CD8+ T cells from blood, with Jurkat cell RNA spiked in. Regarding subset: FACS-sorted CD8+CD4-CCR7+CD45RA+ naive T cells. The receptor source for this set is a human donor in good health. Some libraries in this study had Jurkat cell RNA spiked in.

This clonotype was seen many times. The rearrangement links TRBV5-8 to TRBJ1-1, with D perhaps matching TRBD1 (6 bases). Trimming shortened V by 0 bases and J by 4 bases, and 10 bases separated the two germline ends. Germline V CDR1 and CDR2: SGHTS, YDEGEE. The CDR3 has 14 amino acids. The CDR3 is CASSLDGGLTEAFF. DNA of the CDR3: TGTGCCAGCAGCTTGGATGGGGGGCTCACTGAAGCTTTCTTT.

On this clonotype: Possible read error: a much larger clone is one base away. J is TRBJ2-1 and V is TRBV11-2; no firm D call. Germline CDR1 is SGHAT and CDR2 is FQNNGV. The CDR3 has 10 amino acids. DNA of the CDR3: TGTACCAGCAGCCGCGAAGGTGAATTCTTC. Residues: CTSSREGEFF.

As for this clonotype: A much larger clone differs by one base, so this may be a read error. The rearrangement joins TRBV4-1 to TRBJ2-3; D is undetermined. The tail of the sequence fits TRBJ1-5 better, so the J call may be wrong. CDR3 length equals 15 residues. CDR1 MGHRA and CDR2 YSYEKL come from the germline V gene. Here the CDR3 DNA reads TGCGCCAGCAGCCAAGTGAGCAGCACAACAGATACGCAGCATTTT. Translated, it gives CASSQVSSTTDTQHF.

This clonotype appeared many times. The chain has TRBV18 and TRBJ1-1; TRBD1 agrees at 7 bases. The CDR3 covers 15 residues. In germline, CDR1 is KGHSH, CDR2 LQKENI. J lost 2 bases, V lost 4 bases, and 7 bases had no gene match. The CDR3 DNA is TGTGCCAGCTCACAAGGTACAGGGGTTAACACTGAAGCTTTCTTT. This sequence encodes CASSQGTGVNTEAFF.

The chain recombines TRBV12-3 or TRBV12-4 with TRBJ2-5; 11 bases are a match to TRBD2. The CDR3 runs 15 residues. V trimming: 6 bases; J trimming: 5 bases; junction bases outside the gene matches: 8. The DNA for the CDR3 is TGTGCCAGCAGGGTCACTAGCGGGGGCGGGGAGACCCAGTACTTC. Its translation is CASRVTSGGGETQYF.

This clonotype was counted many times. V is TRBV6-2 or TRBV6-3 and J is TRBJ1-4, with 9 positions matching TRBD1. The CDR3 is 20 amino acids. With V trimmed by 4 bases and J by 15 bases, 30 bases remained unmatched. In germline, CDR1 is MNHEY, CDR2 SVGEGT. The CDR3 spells CASSSTQPKTWTGEDESVFF. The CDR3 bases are TGTGCCAGCAGTTCCACCCAACCCAAGACATGGACAGGGGAAGACGAATCGGTGTTTTTT.

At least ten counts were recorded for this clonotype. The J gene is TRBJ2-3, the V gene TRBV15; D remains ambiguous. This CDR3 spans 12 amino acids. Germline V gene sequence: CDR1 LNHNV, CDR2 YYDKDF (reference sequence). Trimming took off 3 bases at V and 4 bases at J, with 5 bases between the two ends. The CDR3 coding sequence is TGTGCCACCAGCAGGTTCCCAGATACGCAGTATTTT. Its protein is CATSRFPDTQYF.

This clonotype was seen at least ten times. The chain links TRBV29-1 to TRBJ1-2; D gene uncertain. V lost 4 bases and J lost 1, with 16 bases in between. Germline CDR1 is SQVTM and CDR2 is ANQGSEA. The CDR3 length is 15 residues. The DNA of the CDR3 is TGCAGCGTTGTGGCAGGAGATACATTTAACTATGGCTACACCTTC. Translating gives CSVVAGDTFNYGYTF.

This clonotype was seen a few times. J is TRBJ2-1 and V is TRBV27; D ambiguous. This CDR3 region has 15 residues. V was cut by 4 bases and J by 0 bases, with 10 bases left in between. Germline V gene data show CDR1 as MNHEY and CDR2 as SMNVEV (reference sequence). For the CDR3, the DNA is TGTGCCAGCAGTTCCATAGATGACTCCTACAATGAGCAGTTCTTC. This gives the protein CASSSIDDSYNEQFF.

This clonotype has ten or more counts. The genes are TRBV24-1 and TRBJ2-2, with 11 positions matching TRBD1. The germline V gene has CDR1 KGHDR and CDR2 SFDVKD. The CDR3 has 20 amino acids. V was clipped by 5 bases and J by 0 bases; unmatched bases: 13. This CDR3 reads CATSAPPGTGGWPNTGELFF. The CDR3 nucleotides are TGTGCCACCAGTGCCCCCCCCGGGACAGGGGGTTGGCCGAACACCGGGGAGCTGTTTTTT.

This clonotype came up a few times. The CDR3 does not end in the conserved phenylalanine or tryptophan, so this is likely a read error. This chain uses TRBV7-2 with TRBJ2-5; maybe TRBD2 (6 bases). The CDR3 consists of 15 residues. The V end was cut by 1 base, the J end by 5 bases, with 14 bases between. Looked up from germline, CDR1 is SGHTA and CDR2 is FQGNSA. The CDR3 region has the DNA TGTGCCAGCAGCTTAGTCTCGGGGGTGGTTGAGACCCAGTACTAC. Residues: CASSLVSGVVETQYY.

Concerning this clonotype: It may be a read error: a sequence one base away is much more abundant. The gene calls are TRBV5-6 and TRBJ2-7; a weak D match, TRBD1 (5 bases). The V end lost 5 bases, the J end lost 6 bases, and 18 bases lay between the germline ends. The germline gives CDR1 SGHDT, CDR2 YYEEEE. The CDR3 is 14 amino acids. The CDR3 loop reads CASRFAEAGIEQYF. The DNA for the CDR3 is TGTGCCAGCAGATTCGCCGAGGCAGGGATCGAGCAGTACTTC.

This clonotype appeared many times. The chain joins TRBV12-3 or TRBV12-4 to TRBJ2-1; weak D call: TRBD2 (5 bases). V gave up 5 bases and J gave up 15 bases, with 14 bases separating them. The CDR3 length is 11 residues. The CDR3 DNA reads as TGTGCCAGCAGTCTCGGACTCGAGGGGTTCTTC. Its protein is CASSLGLEGFF.

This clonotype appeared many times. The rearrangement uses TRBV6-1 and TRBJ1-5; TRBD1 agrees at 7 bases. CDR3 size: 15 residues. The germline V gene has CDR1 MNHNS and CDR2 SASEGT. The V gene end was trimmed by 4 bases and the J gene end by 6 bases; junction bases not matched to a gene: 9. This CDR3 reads CASSVEQGRLQPQHF. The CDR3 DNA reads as TGTGCCAGCAGTGTAGAACAGGGGCGACTTCAGCCCCAGCATTTT.

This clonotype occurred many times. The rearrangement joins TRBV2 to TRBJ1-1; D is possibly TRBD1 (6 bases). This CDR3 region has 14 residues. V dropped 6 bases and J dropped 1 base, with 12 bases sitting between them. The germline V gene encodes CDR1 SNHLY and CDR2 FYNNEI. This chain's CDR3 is CASRGDTRNTEAFF. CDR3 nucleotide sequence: TGTGCCAGCAGAGGGGACACCCGGAACACTGAAGCTTTCTTT.

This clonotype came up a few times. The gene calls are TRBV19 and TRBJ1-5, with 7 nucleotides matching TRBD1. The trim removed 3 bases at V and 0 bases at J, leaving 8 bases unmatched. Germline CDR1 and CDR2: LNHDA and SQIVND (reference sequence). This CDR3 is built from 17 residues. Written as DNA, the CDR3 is TGTGCCAGTAGTATTATGAGCGGGACAGATAGCAATCAGCCCCAGCATTTT. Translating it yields CASSIMSGTDSNQPQHF.